Listed below are T cell receptor beta chains from one sample, sequenced in a study of T-cell reconstitution after alpha-beta-depleted transplantation in children. Each CDR3 protein is one row after TCRdb ran MiXCR on the PCR reads. The profile shows hundreds of thousands of distinct CDR3 sequences, over 10% of them singletons. Sample: PBMCs, mostly from graft donor cells, taken 360 days after TCRalphabeta/CD19-depleted stem cell transplant. All receptors come from a male patient between 5 and 17 years old who had a stem cell transplant for acute myeloid leukemia, so the T cells may come from the graft donor. Each CDR3 is given with its conserved first and last residue. Each record gives: clone size, D gene, V gene, J gene, CDR3 DNA, CDR3 protein. D genes are given only for firm matches. Clone size appears in some rows only: once, few, many, or a class for an expanded clone.

>NA|TRBD1|TRBV7-2|TRBJ1-2
TGTGCCAGCAGCCACCGGGACAGCTATGGCTACACCTTC
CASSHRDSYGYTF
>NA|TRBD2|TRBV7-9|TRBJ2-2
TGTGCCAGCAGCTCGGGACTAGTAGATGACACCGGGGAGCTGTTTTTT
CASSSGLVDDTGELFF
>medium-sized|TRBD2|TRBV7-3|TRBJ2-1
TGTGCCAGCAGCTCTCTAGCGGGAGTCGGGAATGAGCAGTTCTTC
CASSSLAGVGNEQFF
>few|TRBD2|TRBV4-3|TRBJ2-5
TGCGCCAGCAGCCAAGATCGGGAGGGGACCCAGTACTTC
CASSQDREGTQYF
>NA|NA|TRBV7-9|TRBJ2-1
TGTGCCAGCAGCCCGGGGAGCCCCCACATGAGGAATGAGCAGTTCTTC
CASSPGSPHMRNEQFF
>few|TRBD1|TRBV20-1|TRBJ2-1
TGCAGTGCTCCGCGGGACAGGGCCCCCAATGAGCAGTTCTTC
CSAPRDRAPNEQFF
>many|NA|TRBV29-1|TRBJ2-5
TGCAGCGCGCAGCCCGGATTAGAGACCCAGTACTTC
CSAQPGLETQYF
>few|NA|TRBV28|TRBJ2-5
TGTGCCAGCCAGGGGCAGCCCCTGACTGGTTACCAAGAGACCCAGTACTTC
CASQGQPLTGYQETQYF
>NA|TRBD2|TRBV20-1|TRBJ2-7
TGCAGTGCTAGTGACCAAGGACTAGCGGGAAACTACGAGCAGTACTTC
CSASDQGLAGNYEQYF
>many|NA|TRBV20-1|TRBJ2-1
TGCAGTGCTAGGGAACTATGGACCAATGAGCAGTTCTTC
CSARELWTNEQFF
>NA|TRBD1|TRBV29-1|TRBJ2-7
TGCAGCGTCGGAGAGGGACAGGGGGCTTACGAGCAGTACTTC
CSVGEGQGAYEQYF
>NA|TRBD1|TRBV7-2|TRBJ2-4
TGTGCCAGCAGCTTCGGGACAGGGAGATTCCTTCAGTACTTC
CASSFGTGRFLQYF
>NA|NA|TRBV10-3|TRBJ2-1
TGTGCCACCAGTTCTTCCGAAAGCCCTTACAATGAGCAGTTCTTC
CATSSSESPYNEQFF
>many|TRBD1|TRBV29-1|TRBJ1-1
TGCAGCGTCCTTGGGACAGCGAACACTGAAGCTTTCTTT
CSVLGTANTEAFF
>NA|NA|TRBV10-3|TRBJ1-1
TGTGCCATCAGTGCGGGGGTCGGAACGGGAAACACTGAAGCTTTCTTT
CAISAGVGTGNTEAFF
>NA|TRBD1|TRBV4-3|TRBJ1-3
TGCGCCAGCAGCCAGGCGAGGACAGGATCAAGAAACACCATATATTTT
CASSQARTGSRNTIYF
>few|NA|TRBV6-2/TRBV6-3|TRBJ2-1
TGTGCCAGCCGGCCAGGGGCTTGGGGTTCGATTTACAATGAGCAGTTCTTC
CASRPGAWGSIYNEQFF
>few|NA|TRBV11-3|TRBJ2-3
TGTGCCAGCAGCTCTCGACAGGTTCAAGCGAGCGATACGCAGTATTTT
CASSSRQVQASDTQYF
>NA|TRBD2|TRBV7-2|TRBJ2-7
TGTGCCAGCAGTTTCTCGACTAGCGGGGGGGACGTATACTTC
CASSFSTSGGDVYF
>few|NA|TRBV3-1|TRBJ2-1
TGTGCCAGCAGCCCCAAGCGGCGCCCCTACAATGAGCAGTTCTTC
CASSPKRRPYNEQFF
>NA|TRBD1|TRBV5-1|TRBJ1-6
TGCGCCAGCAGCTTACGGGCAGGGGGCGTTAACTCCTATAATTCACCCCTCCACTTT
CASSLRAGGVNSYNSPLHF
>NA|NA|TRBV7-9|TRBJ2-7
TGTGCCAGCAGCCCATGGCCCCACTCGGACGACGAGCAGTACTTC
CASSPWPHSDDEQYF
>few|TRBD1|TRBV20-1|TRBJ1-1
TGCAGTGCTCGTACCCCGACAGGGGCTAAACTTGAAGCTTTCTTT
CSARTPTGAKLEAFF
>NA|NA|TRBV6-5|TRBJ1-1
TGTGCCAGCAGTTACTCGATTGCAGGGCCGGGGTTCGGCACTGAAGCTTTCTTT
CASSYSIAGPGFGTEAFF
>few|NA|TRBV28|TRBJ1-5
TGTGCCAGCAGTTTATGGGGAGTGAGCAATCAGCCCCAGCATTTT
CASSLWGVSNQPQHF